The clone carrying this TCR beta chain showed up just a few times. Its antigen is as yet unknown. Each CDR3 protein is one row after TCRdb ran MiXCR on the RT-PCR reads. The sample has roughly 780,000 distinct CDR3 sequences, around 20% seen once. Germline V lookup: CDR1 MNHEY, CDR2 SMNVEV (reference sequence). The V and J ends lost 3 bases and 0 bases, in that order; junction bases with no gene match: 5. This CDR3 is 16 amino acids long. This specimen belongs to a study of response to subunit inactivated influenza vaccine. Study-level results: Authors suggested seasonal influenza vaccinations each recruit few new T cells.

The chain couples TRBV27 to TRBJ2-1; 7 bases are shared with TRBD2. The sequencing used PBMCs from blood, collected about 5 days after vaccination. This clonotype was sampled from a man in his forties or fifties who received an inactivated influenza vaccine. CDR3 protein: CASSFGGGSSYNEQFF. The CDR3 coding sequence is TGTGCCAGCAGTTTTGGCGGGGGTAGCTCCTACAATGAGCAGTTCTTC.